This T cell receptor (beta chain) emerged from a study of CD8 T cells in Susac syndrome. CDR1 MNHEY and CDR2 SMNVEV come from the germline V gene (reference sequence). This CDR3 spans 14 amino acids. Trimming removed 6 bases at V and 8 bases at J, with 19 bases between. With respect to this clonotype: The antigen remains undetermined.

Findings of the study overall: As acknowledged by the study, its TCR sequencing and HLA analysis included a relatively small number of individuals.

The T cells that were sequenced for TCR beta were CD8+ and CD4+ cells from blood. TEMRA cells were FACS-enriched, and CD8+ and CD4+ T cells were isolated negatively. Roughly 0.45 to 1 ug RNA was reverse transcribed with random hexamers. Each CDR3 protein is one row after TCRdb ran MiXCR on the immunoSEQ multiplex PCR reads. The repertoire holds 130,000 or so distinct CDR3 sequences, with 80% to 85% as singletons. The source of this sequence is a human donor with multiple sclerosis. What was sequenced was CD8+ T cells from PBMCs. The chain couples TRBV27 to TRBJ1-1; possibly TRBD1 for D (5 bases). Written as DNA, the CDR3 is TGTGCCAGCAGCCCACTAACGGGACTTTTAGAAGCTTTCTTT. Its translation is CASSPLTGLLEAFF.